This TCR beta chain was identified during a study of Ad26.COV2.S vaccination and SARS-CoV-2 variants. Across the whole study: In the study, Ad26.COV2.S was injected intramuscularly once, or twice 56 days apart.

The germline V gene has CDR1 SGHNT and CDR2 YYREEE (reference sequence). There are 14 residues in the CDR3. V lost 4 bases and J lost 2; bases outside the gene matches: 3. The treatment: 15 to 20 received Ad26.COV2.S at low or high dose, single or two shots; five or six received placebo; per-sample allocation not given. Collection of the samples took place on day 63 after the first injection of vaccine or placebo. Donation came from an adult in Boston who was aged 18-55 years. The method was immunoSEQ multiplex PCR; TCRdb's version includes in-frame clones alone and lacks a portion of them. The sample shows fewer than 400,000 clones, around four fifths of them seen only once.

Sequences were derived from peripheral blood, sampled in a trial of Ad26.COV2.S vaccine versus placebo. The J gene is TRBJ1-3, the V gene TRBV5-4; 7 bases agree with TRBD1. This receptor was obtained from a person aged 18 to 59 who received the Ad26.COV2.S COVID-19 vaccine or a placebo. This CDR3 is CASSSDRAGNTIYF. The CDR3 DNA reads as TGTGCCAGCAGCAGTGACAGGGCTGGAAACACCATATATTTT. Full variable domain (rest looked up from reference TRBV5-4 and TRBJ1-3): ETGVTQSPTHLIKTRGQQVTLRCSSQSGHNTVSWYQQALGQGPQFIFQYYREEENGRGNFPPRFSGLQFPNYSSELNVNALELDDSALYLCASSSDRAGNTIYFGEGSWLTVV.